Listed below are T cell receptor beta chains from one sample, sequenced in a study of blood T cell repertoires in COVID-19. Only in-frame clones appear in the TCRdb table, and some are missing; sequencing was by immunoSEQ multiplex PCR. The sample holds hundreds of thousands of clones, roughly 90% seen once. The specimen sequenced was PBMCs or T cells enriched from blood (not recorded which). These receptors were obtained from a woman in her late teens or twenties who had recovered from COVID-19. Each CDR3 is given with its conserved first and last residue. Fields, in order: clone size, V gene, J gene, D gene, CDR3 protein, CDR3 DNA. D genes are given only for firm matches. Clone size, where shown, is once, few, many, or a class for clones that have expanded.

.,TRBV5-3,TRBJ2-1,.,CARSAEESYNEQFF,TGTGCCAGAAGCGCAGAGGAGTCCTACAATGAGCAGTTCTTC
.,TRBV5-1,TRBJ1-1,.,CASSFEENTEAFF,TGCGCCAGCAGCTTTGAGGAGAACACTGAAGCTTTCTTT
.,TRBV7-2,TRBJ2-5,TRBD2,CASSLVAGGETQYF,TGTGCCAGCAGCTTAGTAGCGGGCGGGGAGACCCAGTACTTC
.,TRBV18,TRBJ1-1,TRBD1,CASSGTGGFGEAFF,TGTGCCAGCTCCGGGACAGGGGGTTTCGGTGAAGCTTTCTTT
.,TRBV5-4,TRBJ2-1,.,CASSLVAGAYNEQFF,TGTGCCAGCAGCTTGGTGGCAGGGGCTTACAATGAGCAGTTCTTC
.,TRBV18,TRBJ2-7,TRBD2,CASSPLAGGPYEQYF,TGTGCCAGCTCACCTCTGGCGGGGGGTCCTTACGAGCAGTACTTC
.,TRBV10-3,TRBJ2-6,TRBD1,CAIRRGTGGVGANVLTF,TGTGCCATCAGGAGAGGGACAGGGGGTGTCGGGGCCAACGTCCTGACTTTC
.,TRBV4-1,TRBJ2-7,TRBD2,CASSQFLAGVVGRSYEQYF,TGCGCCAGCAGCCAATTTCTAGCGGGAGTGGTTGGTCGATCCTACGAGCAGTACTTC
.,TRBV11-2,TRBJ2-7,.,CASSLGSGPYEQYF,TGTGCCAGCAGCTTAGGGAGCGGGCCCTACGAGCAGTACTTC
.,TRBV5-4,TRBJ1-2,.,CASSLGTAPRNTF,TGTGCCAGCAGCTTGGGGACAGCCCCTCGGAACACCTTC
few,TRBV9,TRBJ1-5,.,CASSVGQTNQPQHF,TGTGCCAGCAGCGTAGGGCAGACAAATCAGCCCCAGCATTTT
.,TRBV7-9,TRBJ2-7,.,CASSRAYEQYF,TGTGCCAGCAGCCGAGCCTACGAGCAGTACTTC
.,TRBV11-2,TRBJ2-5,TRBD2,CASSTRTSKETQYF,TGTGCCAGCAGCACACGGACTAGCAAAGAGACCCAGTACTTC
.,TRBV24-1,TRBJ2-2,.,CATSGQTGLGTGELFF,TGTGCCACCAGTGGCCAGACAGGATTGGGTACCGGGGAGCTGTTTTTT
.,TRBV27,TRBJ2-1,TRBD2,CASSFRLAGYNEQFF,TGTGCCAGCAGTTTCCGACTAGCGGGTTACAATGAGCAGTTCTTC
.,TRBV7-9,TRBJ1-2,TRBD1,CASSFSGGGSGYTF,TGTGCCAGCAGCTTTTCAGGGGGCGGGAGTGGCTACACCTTC
.,TRBV7-8,TRBJ2-1,.,CASRETRRHNEQFF,TGTGCCAGCAGGGAGACTAGGAGACACAATGAGCAGTTCTTC
.,TRBV28,TRBJ1-2,TRBD1,CASSLVGQNYGYTF,TGTGCCAGCAGTTTAGTGGGACAGAACTATGGCTACACCTTC
once,TRBV19,TRBJ1-1,TRBD1,CASSLIGDRPGTEAFF,TGTGCCAGTAGCCTAATTGGGGACAGGCCGGGGACTGAAGCTTTCTTT
.,TRBV6-6,TRBJ2-7,TRBD1,CASSNEGTDSYEQYF,TGTGCCAGCAGTAACGAGGGGACAGACTCCTACGAGCAGTACTTC
.,TRBV7-3,TRBJ2-1,TRBD1,CASSPDRGSDEQFF,TGTGCCAGCAGCCCGGACAGGGGGAGCGATGAGCAGTTCTTC
.,TRBV9,TRBJ2-5,TRBD1,CASSVVGRGLHGETQYF,TGTGCCAGCAGCGTAGTTGGCAGGGGGCTACATGGAGAGACCCAGTACTTC
.,TRBV4-3,TRBJ1-6,.,CASSQSEGGAPLHF,TGCGCCAGCAGCCAATCTGAGGGTGGCGCACCCCTCCACTTT
.,TRBV4-3,TRBJ1-5,TRBD1,CASSQDLGGLGQSNQPQHF,TGCGCCAGCAGCCAAGATCTAGGGGGCTTGGGGCAAAGCAATCAGCCCCAGCATTTT
.,TRBV11-3,TRBJ1-6,.,CASSFGGESAPLHF,TGTGCCAGCAGCTTCGGCGGAGAGAGCGCACCCCTCCACTTT
.,TRBV18,TRBJ1-4,.,CASSPYAITNEKLFF,TGTGCCAGCTCACCTTACGCGATTACTAATGAAAAACTGTTTTTT
once,TRBV18,TRBJ2-2,.,CASSPLSGNTGELFF,TGTGCCAGCTCACCACTTTCGGGGAACACCGGGGAGCTGTTTTTT
.,TRBV7-2,TRBJ2-2,.,CASSLGGYLSGELFF,TGTGCCAGCAGCTTAGGCGGTTACCTCTCCGGGGAGCTGTTTTTT
.,TRBV7-9,TRBJ2-3,.,CASSPQGTDTQYF,TGTGCCAGCAGCCCACAGGGTACAGATACGCAGTATTTT
few,TRBV5-1,TRBJ1-1,TRBD1,CASSPQGGNTEAFF,TGCGCCAGCAGCCCCCAGGGGGGTAACACTGAAGCTTTCTTT
.,TRBV25-1,TRBJ2-3,.,CASSESWLGWNTDTQYF,TGTGCCAGCAGTGAATCCTGGTTGGGCTGGAACACAGATACGCAGTATTTT
.,TRBV27,TRBJ2-2,.,CATARTAANTGELFF,TGTGCCACCGCTAGGACAGCGGCGAACACCGGGGAGCTGTTTTTT
.,TRBV4-3,TRBJ2-7,TRBD1,CASSLPTGGYYEQYF,TGCGCCAGCAGCCTTCCGACAGGGGGATACTACGAGCAGTACTTC
once,TRBV18,TRBJ2-7,.,CASSPRGGSSYEQYF,TGTGCCAGCTCACCACGGGGAGGATCTTCCTACGAGCAGTACTTC
.,TRBV12-5,TRBJ1-1,.,CASGSSRRGKNTEAFF,TGTGCTAGTGGAAGTTCGCGCAGGGGCAAGAACACTGAAGCTTTCTTT
.,TRBV29-1,TRBJ1-1,.,CSVGENTEAFF,TGCAGCGTTGGCGAGAACACTGAAGCTTTCTTT
.,TRBV25-1,TRBJ2-5,TRBD2,CASSEIGTSGLQETQYF,TGTGCCAGCAGTGAAATCGGGACTAGCGGCCTGCAAGAGACCCAGTACTTC
.,TRBV20-1,TRBJ2-1,TRBD2,CSASGMAGEGLGYNEQFF,TGCAGTGCTAGTGGTATGGCGGGAGAAGGATTAGGGTACAATGAGCAGTTCTTC
.,TRBV3-1/TRBV3-2,TRBJ1-1,.,CASSQGARGTEAFF,TGTGCCAGCAGCCAGGGAGCCCGCGGAACTGAAGCTTTCTTT
.,TRBV7-2,TRBJ2-5,.,CASSPQPLPGTQYF,TGTGCCAGCAGCCCCCAACCCCTCCCAGGGACCCAGTACTTC
.,TRBV28,TRBJ2-7,.,CASSLVGGDYEQYF,TGTGCCAGCAGTTTAGTTGGCGGGGATTACGAGCAGTACTTC
.,TRBV7-2,TRBJ2-1,TRBD2,CASRYLAESSYNEQFF,TGTGCCAGCAGATATCTAGCGGAGAGCTCCTACAATGAGCAGTTCTTC
once,TRBV27,TRBJ1-6,TRBD1,CASSSSGQNNSPLHF,TGTGCCAGCAGCTCGTCGGGACAGAATAATTCACCCCTCCACTTT
.,TRBV6-2/TRBV6-3,TRBJ2-1,.,CASSATGAGADEQFF,TGTGCCAGCAGTGCTACGGGGGCGGGGGCCGATGAGCAGTTCTTC
.,TRBV6-2/TRBV6-3,TRBJ2-4,TRBD1,CASSSLRGKNIQYF,TGTGCCAGCAGTTCCCTCAGGGGGAAAAACATTCAGTACTTC
.,TRBV15,TRBJ1-2,TRBD1,CATSRDTGGGYGYTF,TGTGCCACCAGCAGGGATACAGGGGGAGGCTATGGCTACACCTTC
.,TRBV4-1,TRBJ1-4,TRBD1,CASSQGPGQLNEKLFF,TGCGCCAGCAGCCAAGGACCGGGACAGCTAAATGAAAAACTGTTTTTT
.,TRBV3-1/TRBV3-2,TRBJ1-1,.,CASSQASNTEAFF,TGTGCCAGCAGCCAGGCCAGTAACACTGAAGCTTTCTTT
.,TRBV28,TRBJ1-5,.,CASRGPNQPQHF,TGTGCCAGCAGGGGCCCGAATCAGCCCCAGCATTTT
.,TRBV19,TRBJ1-2,.,CASSPTGSYGYTF,TGTGCCAGTAGCCCGACAGGAAGCTATGGCTACACCTTC
.,TRBV18,TRBJ1-3,TRBD1,CASSRDRVYRNTIYF,TGTGCCAGCTCACGCGACAGGGTGTATAGAAACACCATATATTTT
.,TRBV13,TRBJ2-7,TRBD1,CASSLATGTSYEQYF,TGTGCCAGCAGCCTGGCGACAGGGACCTCCTACGAGCAGTACTTC
.,TRBV2,TRBJ1-1,.,CASLYATEAFF,TGTGCCAGCCTGTATGCGACTGAAGCTTTCTTT
.,TRBV12-3/TRBV12-4,TRBJ2-7,.,CASSFQGSYEQYF,TGTGCCAGCAGTTTTCAGGGTTCCTACGAGCAGTACTTC
.,TRBV4-1,TRBJ2-3,TRBD2,CASSQVSTSVTDTQYF,TGCGCCAGCAGCCAAGTTTCGACTAGCGTCACAGATACGCAGTATTTT
once,TRBV29-1,TRBJ2-1,TRBD2,CSVETSERGLDEQFF,TGCAGCGTTGAAACCTCTGAGCGGGGGCTGGATGAGCAGTTCTTC
.,TRBV30,TRBJ1-5,TRBD1,CAYRHPGQGSNQPQHF,TGTGCCTACAGACACCCGGGACAGGGGTCCAATCAGCCCCAGCATTTT
.,TRBV4-3,TRBJ1-2,.,CASSQDMLGAKLDGYTF,TGCGCCAGCAGCCAAGATATGTTGGGGGCTAAGCTGGACGGCTACACCTTC